These 19 T cell receptor beta chains were sequenced from one sample in a study of T cell responses to AZD1222 COVID-19 vaccine (dated by TCRdb to the early 2020s). Per the publication, the time point label means: baseline before first vaccination. Libraries were made using the immunoSEQ multiplex PCR assay. Imported from immuneACCESS, the table was reduced by TCRdb to in-frame sequences with V and J called. These copies leave out some clones; in studies compared against another copy, an unresolved V gene accounts for under half, and the cause of the remainder is not known. The sample includes 150,000 to 200,000 clones, with around 90% observed a single time. The biggest ten clones account for 6.1% of the sample. This sample comprised peripheral blood, obtained on day 0 of AZD1222 vaccination. The receptor set was obtained from an adult in good health.

The V call is TRBV5-4, the J call TRBJ1-2; 7 positions agree with TRBD1. The CDR3 sequence is 14 residues long. Germline CDR1 is SGHNT and CDR2 is YYREEE (reference sequence). The V gene end was trimmed by 6 bases and the J gene end by 2 bases; junction bases not matched to a gene: 7. CDR3 nucleotide sequence: TGTGCCAGCAACCCCGGACAGGCGAACTATGGCTACACCTTC. It encodes CASNPGQANYGYTF. Together with reference TRBV5-4 and TRBJ1-2, the CDR3 gives the full variable domain: ETGVTQSPTHLIKTRGQQVTLRCSSQSGHNTVSWYQQALGQGPQFIFQYYREEENGRGNFPPRFSGLQFPNYSSELNVNALELDDSALYLCASNPGQANYGYTFGSGTRLTVV.

The CDR3 nucleotides are TGTGCTAGTGGTTCCCTACTCGACTTACCGCCCCAGCATTTT. Its translation: CASGSLLDLPPQHF. The genes are TRBV12-5 and TRBJ1-5, with unresolved D. Germline CDR1 and CDR2: LGHNT and FRNRAP. The V gene lost 4 bases and the J gene lost 9 bases, with 16 bases spanning the gap. This CDR3 is 14 amino acids long.

The chain recombines TRBV5-5 with TRBJ2-7; a possible D gene is TRBD2 (5 bases). Germline lookup yields CDR1 SGHKS and CDR2 YYEKEE (reference sequence). This CDR3 has 12 amino acids. The V end lost 2 bases, the J end lost 7 bases, and 10 bases lay between the germline ends. DNA for the CDR3: TGTGCCAGCAGCTTCCGCGGGTTGGAGCAGTACTTC. Translation gives CASSFRGLEQYF.

This sequence joins TRBV13 and TRBJ2-1; the D gene is possibly TRBD2 (5 bases). CDR1 and CDR2 from the germline V gene are PRHDT and FYEKMQ (reference sequence). This CDR3 has 14 amino acids. Trimming removed 5 bases at V and 7 bases at J, with 15 bases between. CDR3 residues: CASSRRDFWNEQFF. CDR3 nucleotides: TGTGCCAGCAGCCGACGGGATTTTTGGAATGAGCAGTTCTTC. Variable domain in full (rest from reference TRBV13 and TRBJ2-1): AAGVIQSPRHLIKEKRETATLKCYPIPRHDTVYWYQQGPGQDPQFLISFYEKMQSDKGSIPDRFSAQQFSDYHSELNMSSLELGDSALYFCASSRRDFWNEQFFGPGTRLTVL.

The chain employs TRBV19 and TRBJ2-2; TRBD1 matches 7 bases. Germline loops: CDR1 LNHDA, CDR2 SQIVND (reference sequence). CDR3 length: 14 residues. Unmatched junction bases numbered 10, after V lost 10 bases and J lost 5 bases. The CDR3 DNA is TGTGCCACCCTTAGGGACAGAATTACCGGGGAGCTGTTTTTT. It encodes CATLRDRITGELFF.

This clone was detected only once. The V and J genes are TRBV2 and TRBJ2-2, with a possible D match to TRBD1 (6 bases). Germline CDR1 and CDR2: SNHLY and FYNNEI. V shed 6 bases and J shed 4 bases, with 12 bases lying between them. The CDR3 has 14 residues. In DNA form, the CDR3 reads TGTGCCAGCAGGTTGGACAGCCTCACCGGGGAGCTGTTTTTT. This sequence encodes CASRLDSLTGELFF. Full variable domain (rest looked up from reference TRBV2 and TRBJ2-2): EPEVTQTPSHQVTQMGQEVILRCVPISNHLYFYWYRQILGQKVEFLVSFYNNEISEKSEIFDDQFSVERPDGSNFTLKIRSTKLEDSAMYFCASRLDSLTGELFFGEGSRLTVL.

The CDR3 spells CASSLGQMNSPLHF. CDR3 DNA: TGTGCCAGCAGCTTAGGGCAGATGAATTCACCCCTCCACTTT. The chain is built from TRBV7-6 and TRBJ1-6; unclear D gene. This CDR3 has 14 residues. Germline loops: CDR1 SGHVS, CDR2 FNYEAQ. V shed 1 base and J shed 7 bases, with 8 bases lying between them.

This chain joins TRBV25-1 and TRBJ1-1; D may be TRBD1 (6 bases). Germline assignment: CDR1 MGHDK and CDR2 SYGVNS. V gave up 6 bases and J gave up 11 bases, with 13 bases separating them. CDR3 length: 11 amino acids. The CDR3: CASSRDMWAFF. CDR3 DNA: TGTGCCAGCAGCCGGGACATGTGGGCTTTCTTT.

The genes are TRBV30 and TRBJ1-2; 7 bases map to TRBD1. The CDR3 is 14 residues long. V shed 4 bases, J shed 6 bases, and the junction held 11 bases outside the gene matches. The germline gives CDR1 GTSNPN, CDR2 SVGIG (reference sequence). CDR3 sequence reads: CAWTSRPTGNGYTF. The CDR3 DNA sequence: TGTGCCTGGACCTCGAGGCCGACAGGGAATGGCTACACCTTC.

This clone was recorded once. The chain uses TRBV4-2 and TRBJ2-3; the match to TRBD2 covers 8 bases. The CDR3 length is 16 residues. The germline CDR1 and CDR2 sequences are LGHNA and YNFKEQ. Trimming took 0 bases from V and 5 from J; bases not matched to a gene: 7. CDR3: CASSQDIGGAGDTQYF. CDR3 nucleotide sequence: TGTGCCAGCAGCCAAGACATCGGGGGGGCAGGAGATACGCAGTATTTT.

This clone showed up just a few times. In DNA, the CDR3 is TGTGCCAGCAGCTTGACGGCGGGGAGCTCTGGAAACACCATATATTTT. Protein product: CASSLTAGSSGNTIYF. V is TRBV3-1 (or the pseudogene TRBV3-2) and J is TRBJ1-3, with D hard to call. The CDR3 is 16 residues long. Trimming removed 5 bases at V and 0 bases at J, with 14 bases between. Germline CDR1 is LGHDT and CDR2 is YNNKEL (reference sequence).

This rearrangement joins TRBV18 to TRBJ2-2; no definite D call. The CDR3 is made up of 16 amino acids. Trimming pared 0 bases from V and 9 bases from J, leaving 17 bases between. From germline, CDR1 is KGHSH and CDR2 LQKENI. The CDR3 DNA reads TGTGCCAGCTCACCACCGAGCCTAGGCAGACTTAGGGAGCTGTTTTTT. Its translation: CASSPPSLGRLRELFF.

The chain couples TRBV5-5 to TRBJ2-5; D possibly corresponds to TRBD2 (6 bases). This CDR3 is built from 14 residues. The germline V and J ends were trimmed by 2 bases and 5 bases, with 13 bases remaining between them. CDR1 and CDR2 from the germline V gene are SGHKS and YYEKEE (reference sequence). The CDR3 reads CASSFKVRGETQYF. The CDR3 DNA reads as TGTGCCAGCAGCTTTAAGGTTCGGGGGGAGACCCAGTACTTC.

V and J are TRBV10-3 and TRBJ1-4, with D possibly being TRBD1 (6 bases). V was clipped by 10 bases and J by 4 bases, with 13 bases between them. The V gene's germline CDR1 is ENHRY and CDR2 SYGVKD. The CDR3 runs to 13 residues. This CDR3 reads CATSDRVNEKLFF. The CDR3, as DNA: TGTGCCACTTCGGACAGAGTTAATGAAAAACTGTTTTTT.

This chain joins TRBV3-1 (or the pseudogene TRBV3-2) and TRBJ2-7; TRBD1 might be the D (6 bases). This CDR3 region has 16 residues. Germline V CDR1 and CDR2: LGHDT, YNNKEL (reference sequence). V dropped 4 bases and J dropped 3 bases, with 19 bases sitting between them. The CDR3 coding sequence is TGTGCCAGCAGCCCCACCCTAACAGGGAACCTCTACGAGCAGTACTTC. The encoded protein is CASSPTLTGNLYEQYF.

This rearrangement joins TRBV7-3 to TRBJ2-1; D call uncertain. CDR3 size: 13 residues. V lost 8 bases and J 9 bases, leaving 17 bases between the germline ends. Germline loops: CDR1 SGHTA, CDR2 FQGTGA. CDR3 protein: CASGISLPGEQFF. Here the CDR3 DNA reads TGTGCCAGCGGTATCTCCCTGCCGGGTGAGCAGTTCTTC.

The J gene is TRBJ2-4, the V gene TRBV6-6, with unresolved D. CDR1 and CDR2 from the germline V gene are MNHNY and SVGAGI (reference sequence). CDR3 length equals 14 residues. Trimming removed 7 bases at V and 1 base at J, with 11 bases between. CDR3: CASTHSSAKNIQYF. In DNA form, the CDR3 reads TGTGCCAGCACCCACTCGAGCGCCAAAAACATTCAGTACTTC.

The CDR3, as DNA: TGTGCCAGCAGCCAAGATTCTGGCGGGACAGTCGGCTATGGCTACACCTTC. It encodes CASSQDSGGTVGYGYTF. The gene calls are TRBV3-1 (or the pseudogene TRBV3-2) and TRBJ1-2; TRBD1 matches at 7 bases. The V segment lost 0 bases and the J segment 4 bases; nucleotides outside the gene matches: 11. There are 17 residues in the CDR3. Germline assignment: CDR1 LGHDT and CDR2 YNNKEL (reference sequence).

This clone was detected only a few times. The chain recombines TRBV3-1 (or the pseudogene TRBV3-2) with TRBJ1-3; D call uncertain. The germline V and J ends were trimmed by 1 base and 6 bases, with 7 bases remaining between them. This CDR3 region has 13 residues. Per the germline V gene, CDR1 is LGHDT and CDR2 is YNNKEL (reference sequence). CDR3 residues: CASSQGLLNTIYF. CDR3 bases: TGTGCCAGCAGCCAAGGACTGCTAAACACCATATATTTT.